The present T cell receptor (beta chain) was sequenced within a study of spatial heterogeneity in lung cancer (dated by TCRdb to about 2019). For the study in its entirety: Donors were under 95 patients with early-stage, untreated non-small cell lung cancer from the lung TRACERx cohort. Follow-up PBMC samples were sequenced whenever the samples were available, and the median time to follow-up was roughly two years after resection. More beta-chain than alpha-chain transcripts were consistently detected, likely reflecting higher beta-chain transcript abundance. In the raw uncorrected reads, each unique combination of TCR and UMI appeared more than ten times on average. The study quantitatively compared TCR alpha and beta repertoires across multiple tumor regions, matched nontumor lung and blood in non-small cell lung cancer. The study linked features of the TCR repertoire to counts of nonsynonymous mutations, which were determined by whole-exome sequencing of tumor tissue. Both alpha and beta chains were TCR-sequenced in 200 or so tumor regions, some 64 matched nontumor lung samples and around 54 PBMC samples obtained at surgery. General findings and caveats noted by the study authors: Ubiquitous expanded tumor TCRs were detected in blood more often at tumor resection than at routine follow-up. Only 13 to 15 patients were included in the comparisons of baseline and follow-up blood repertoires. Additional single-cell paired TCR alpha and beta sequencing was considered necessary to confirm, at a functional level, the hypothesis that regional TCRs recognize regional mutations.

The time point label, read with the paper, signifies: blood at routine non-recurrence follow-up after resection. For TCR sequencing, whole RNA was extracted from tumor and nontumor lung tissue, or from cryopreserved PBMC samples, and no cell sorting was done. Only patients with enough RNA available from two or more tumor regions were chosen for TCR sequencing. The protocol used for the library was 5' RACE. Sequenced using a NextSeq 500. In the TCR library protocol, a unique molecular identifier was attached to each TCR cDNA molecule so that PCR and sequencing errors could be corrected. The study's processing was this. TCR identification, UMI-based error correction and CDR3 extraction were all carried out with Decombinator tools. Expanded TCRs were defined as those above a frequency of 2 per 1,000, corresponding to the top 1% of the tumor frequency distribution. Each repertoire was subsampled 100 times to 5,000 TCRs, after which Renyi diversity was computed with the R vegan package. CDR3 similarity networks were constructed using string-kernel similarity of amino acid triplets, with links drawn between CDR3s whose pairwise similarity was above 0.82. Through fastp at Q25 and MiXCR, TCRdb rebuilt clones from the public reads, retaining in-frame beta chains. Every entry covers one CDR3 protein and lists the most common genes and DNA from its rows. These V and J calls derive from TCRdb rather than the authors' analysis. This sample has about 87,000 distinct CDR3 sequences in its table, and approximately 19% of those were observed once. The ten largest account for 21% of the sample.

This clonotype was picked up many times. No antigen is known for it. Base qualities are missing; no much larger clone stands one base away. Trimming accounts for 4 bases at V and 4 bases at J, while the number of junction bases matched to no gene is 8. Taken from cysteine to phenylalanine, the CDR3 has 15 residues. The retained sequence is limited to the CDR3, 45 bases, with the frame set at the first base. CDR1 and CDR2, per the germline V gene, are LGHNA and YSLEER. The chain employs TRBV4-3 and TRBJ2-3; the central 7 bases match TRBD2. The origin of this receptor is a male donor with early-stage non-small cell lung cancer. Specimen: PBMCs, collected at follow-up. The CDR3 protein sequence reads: CASSLYAGGSDTQYF. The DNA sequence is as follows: TGCGCCAGCAGCCTGTACGCCGGGGGGTCAGATACGCAGTATTTT.